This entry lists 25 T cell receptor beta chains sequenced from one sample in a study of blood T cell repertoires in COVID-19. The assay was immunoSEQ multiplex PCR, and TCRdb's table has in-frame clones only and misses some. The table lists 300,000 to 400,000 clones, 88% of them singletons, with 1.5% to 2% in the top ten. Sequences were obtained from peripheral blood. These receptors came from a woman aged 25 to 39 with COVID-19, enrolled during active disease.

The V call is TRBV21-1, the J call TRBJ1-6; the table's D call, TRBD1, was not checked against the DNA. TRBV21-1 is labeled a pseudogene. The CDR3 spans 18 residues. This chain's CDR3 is CASSSPGTRGSYNSPLHF. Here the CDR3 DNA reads TGTGCCAGCAGCAGTCCCGGGACAAGGGGCTCCTATAATTCACCCCTCCACTTT.

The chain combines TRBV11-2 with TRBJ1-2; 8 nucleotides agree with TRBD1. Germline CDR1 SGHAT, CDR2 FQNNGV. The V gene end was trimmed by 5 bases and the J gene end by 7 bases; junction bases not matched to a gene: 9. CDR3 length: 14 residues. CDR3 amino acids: CASSQPPGGFGYTF. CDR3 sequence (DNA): TGTGCCAGCAGCCAGCCCCCAGGGGGCTTTGGCTACACCTTC.

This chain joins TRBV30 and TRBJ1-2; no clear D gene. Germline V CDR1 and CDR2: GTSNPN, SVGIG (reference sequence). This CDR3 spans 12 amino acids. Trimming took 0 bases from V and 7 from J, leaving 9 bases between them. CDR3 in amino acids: CAWSVRVGGYTF. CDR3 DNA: TGTGCCTGGAGTGTACGGGTCGGTGGCTACACCTTC.

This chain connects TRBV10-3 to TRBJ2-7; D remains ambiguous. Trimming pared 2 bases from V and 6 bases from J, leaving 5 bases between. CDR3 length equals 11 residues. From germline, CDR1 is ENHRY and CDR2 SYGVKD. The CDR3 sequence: CAISEGPEQYF. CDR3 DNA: TGTGCCATCAGTGAGGGGCCCGAGCAGTACTTC.

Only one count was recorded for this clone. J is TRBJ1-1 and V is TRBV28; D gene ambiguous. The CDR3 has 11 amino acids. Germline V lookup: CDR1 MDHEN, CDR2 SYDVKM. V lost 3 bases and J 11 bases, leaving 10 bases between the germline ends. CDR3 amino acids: CASSLSVWAFF. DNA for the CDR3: TGTGCCAGCAGTTTGAGTGTCTGGGCTTTCTTT.

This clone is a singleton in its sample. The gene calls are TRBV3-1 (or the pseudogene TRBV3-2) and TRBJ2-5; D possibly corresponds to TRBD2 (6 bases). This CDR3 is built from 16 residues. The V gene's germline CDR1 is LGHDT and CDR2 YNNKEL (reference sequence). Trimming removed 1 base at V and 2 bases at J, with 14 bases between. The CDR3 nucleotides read TGTGCCAGCAGCCAAGTTAAAGGCGCGGGACAAGAGACCCAGTACTTC. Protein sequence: CASSQVKGAGQETQYF.

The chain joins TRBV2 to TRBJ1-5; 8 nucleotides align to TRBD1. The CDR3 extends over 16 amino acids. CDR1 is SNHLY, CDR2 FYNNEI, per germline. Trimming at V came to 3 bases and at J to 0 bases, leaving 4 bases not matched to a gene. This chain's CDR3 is CASSEDRDYSNQPQHF. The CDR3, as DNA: TGTGCCAGCAGTGAGGACAGGGACTATAGCAATCAGCCCCAGCATTTT.

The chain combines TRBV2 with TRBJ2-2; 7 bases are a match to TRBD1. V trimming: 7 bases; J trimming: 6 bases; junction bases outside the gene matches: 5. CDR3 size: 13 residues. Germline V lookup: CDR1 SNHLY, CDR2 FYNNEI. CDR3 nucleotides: TGTGCCAGCAATCAGCAGGGGGCCGGGGAGCTGTTTTTT. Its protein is CASNQQGAGELFF.

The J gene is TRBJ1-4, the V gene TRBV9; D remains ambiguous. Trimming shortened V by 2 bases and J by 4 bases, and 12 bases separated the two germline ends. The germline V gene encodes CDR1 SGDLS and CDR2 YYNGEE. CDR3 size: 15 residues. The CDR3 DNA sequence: TGTGCCAGCAGCGTTGGGCCGCAAGATAATGAAAAACTGTTTTTT. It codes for CASSVGPQDNEKLFF.

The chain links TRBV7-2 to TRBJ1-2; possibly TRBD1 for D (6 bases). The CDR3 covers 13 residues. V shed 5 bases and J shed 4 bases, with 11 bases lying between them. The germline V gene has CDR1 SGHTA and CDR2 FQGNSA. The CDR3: CASSPGGAYGYTF. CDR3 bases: TGTGCCAGCAGCCCCGGGGGGGCCTATGGCTACACCTTC.

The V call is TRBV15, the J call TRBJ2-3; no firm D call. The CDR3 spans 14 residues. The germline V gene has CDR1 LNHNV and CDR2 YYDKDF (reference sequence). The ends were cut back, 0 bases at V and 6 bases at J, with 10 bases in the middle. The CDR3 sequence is CATSRDRSSDTQYF. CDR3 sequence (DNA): TGTGCCACCAGCAGAGATCGTAGCTCGGATACGCAGTATTTT. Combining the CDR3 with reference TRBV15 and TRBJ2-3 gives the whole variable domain DAMVIQNPRYQVTQFGKPVTLSCSQTLNHNVMYWYQQKSSQAPKLLFHYYDKDFNNEADTPDNFQSRRPNTSFCFLDIRSPGLGDTAMYLCATSRDRSSDTQYFGPGTRLTVL.

DNA of the CDR3: TGTGCCAGCAGCTGGGGGACAGGACCTAATGAAAAACTGTTTTTT. It specifies CASSWGTGPNEKLFF. This chain joins TRBV5-8 and TRBJ1-4, with 8 bases lining up with TRBD1. Germline assignment: CDR1 SGHTS and CDR2 YDEGEE. J was trimmed by 3 bases and V by 3 bases; bases with no gene match: 4. This CDR3 region has 15 residues.

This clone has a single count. CDR3 loop: CAWIGDRAFF. The CDR3 nucleotides are TGTGCCTGGATAGGGGATAGAGCTTTCTTT. V is TRBV30 and J is TRBJ1-1, with D possibly matching TRBD1 (5 bases). The V gene's germline CDR1 is GTSNPN and CDR2 SVGIG (reference sequence). V was cut by 4 bases and J by 10 bases, with 10 bases left in between. This CDR3 is 10 amino acids long.

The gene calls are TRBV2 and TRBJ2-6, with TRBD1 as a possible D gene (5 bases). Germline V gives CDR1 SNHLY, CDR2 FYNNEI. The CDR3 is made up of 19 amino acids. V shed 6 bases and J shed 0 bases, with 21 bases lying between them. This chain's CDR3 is CASRKSSIVGLSGANVLTF. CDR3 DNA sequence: TGTGCCAGCAGAAAGTCGAGTATAGTGGGGCTCTCTGGGGCCAACGTCCTGACTTTC.

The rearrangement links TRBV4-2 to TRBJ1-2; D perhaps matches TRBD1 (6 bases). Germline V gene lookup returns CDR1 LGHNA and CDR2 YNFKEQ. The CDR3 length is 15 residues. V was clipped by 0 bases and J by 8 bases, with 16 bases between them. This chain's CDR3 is CASSQDQMGARGYTF. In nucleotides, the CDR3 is TGTGCCAGCAGCCAAGATCAAATGGGGGCACGGGGCTACACCTTC.

CDR3 amino acids: CASSISARLGNTIYF. The DNA for the CDR3 is TGTGCCAGTAGTATATCTGCCAGGCTTGGAAACACCATATATTTT. The genes are TRBV19 and TRBJ1-3, with unresolved D. Germline-derived CDR1 and CDR2 are LNHDA and SQIVND (reference sequence). Deletions cut 2 bases from V and 3 bases from J, with 11 bases between. This CDR3 spans 15 amino acids.

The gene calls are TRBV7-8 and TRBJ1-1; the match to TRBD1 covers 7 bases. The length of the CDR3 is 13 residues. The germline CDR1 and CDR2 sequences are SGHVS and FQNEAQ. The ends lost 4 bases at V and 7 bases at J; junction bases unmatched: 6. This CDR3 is CASSSTRTGEAFF. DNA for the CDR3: TGTGCCAGCAGCTCCACCCGGACAGGTGAAGCTTTCTTT.

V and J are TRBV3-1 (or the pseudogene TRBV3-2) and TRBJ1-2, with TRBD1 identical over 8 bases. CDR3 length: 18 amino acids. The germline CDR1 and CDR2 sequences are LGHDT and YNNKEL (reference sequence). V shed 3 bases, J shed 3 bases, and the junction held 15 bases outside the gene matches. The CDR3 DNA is TGTGCCAGCAGCCATCACTATACCCCGGGACAGGTTGACTATGGCTACACCTTC. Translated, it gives CASSHHYTPGQVDYGYTF.

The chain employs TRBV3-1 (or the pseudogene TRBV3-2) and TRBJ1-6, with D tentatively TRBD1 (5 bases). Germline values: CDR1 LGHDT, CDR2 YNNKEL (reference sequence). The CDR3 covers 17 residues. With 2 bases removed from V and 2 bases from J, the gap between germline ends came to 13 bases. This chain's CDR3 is CASSQCSQGTYNSPLHF. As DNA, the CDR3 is TGTGCCAGCAGCCAATGTTCGCAGGGAACCTATAATTCACCCCTCCACTTT.

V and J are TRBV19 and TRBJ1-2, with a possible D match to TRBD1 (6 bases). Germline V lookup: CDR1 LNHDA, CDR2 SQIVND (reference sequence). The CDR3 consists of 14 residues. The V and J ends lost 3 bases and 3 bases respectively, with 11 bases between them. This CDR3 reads CASSIRGGDYGYTF. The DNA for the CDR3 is TGTGCCAGTAGTATCAGGGGAGGGGACTATGGCTACACCTTC.

CDR3 sequence reads: CASSTRTGYNEQFF. The CDR3 nucleotides are TGTGCCAGCAGCACCCGGACAGGTTACAATGAGCAGTTCTTC. The chain uses TRBV5-8 and TRBJ2-1; TRBD1 agrees at 7 bases. The V gene's germline CDR1 is SGHTS and CDR2 YDEGEE. The J segment lost 4 bases and the V segment lost 4 bases, leaving 5 bases of the junction unmatched. CDR3 length equals 14 residues.

CDR3 coding DNA: TGCAGCGTTGAGTGGGGGACATCAGAATTTTCCTACGAGCAGTACTTC. It translates to CSVEWGTSEFSYEQYF. The V and J genes are TRBV29-1 and TRBJ2-7; tentative D call: TRBD1 (6 bases). CDR1 is SQVTM and CDR2 is ANQGSEA in the germline V gene. The CDR3 sequence is 16 residues long. V shed 3 bases and J shed 1 base, with 19 bases lying between them.

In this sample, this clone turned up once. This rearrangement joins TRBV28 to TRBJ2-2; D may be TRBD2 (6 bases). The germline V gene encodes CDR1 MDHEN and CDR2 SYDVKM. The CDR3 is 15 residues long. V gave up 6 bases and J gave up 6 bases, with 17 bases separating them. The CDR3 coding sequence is TGTGCCAGCAGCCCCGGAGGGATGAATTCCGGGGAGCTGTTTTTT. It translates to CASSPGGMNSGELFF.

The CDR3 reads CASSLGAWDSEQYF. In DNA, the CDR3 is TGTGCCAGCAGCTTAGGGGCCTGGGATTCCGAGCAGTACTTC. The chain couples TRBV5-5 to TRBJ2-7; tentatively, D is TRBD1 (5 bases). Between the trimmed V and J ends, which lost 2 bases and 6 bases, there was a span of 15 bases. Germline V gene sequence: CDR1 SGHKS, CDR2 YYEKEE (reference sequence). The CDR3 is 14 amino acids.

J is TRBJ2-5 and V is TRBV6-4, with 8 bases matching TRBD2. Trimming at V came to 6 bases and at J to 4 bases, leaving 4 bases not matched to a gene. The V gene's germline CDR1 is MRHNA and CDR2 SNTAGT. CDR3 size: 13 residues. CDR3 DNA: TGTGCCAGCAGCGAAACTAGCGGAGAGACCCAGTACTTC. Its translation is CASSETSGETQYF.